Presented here are 20 T cell receptor beta chains from one specimen sequenced in a study of blood T cells in healthy people across ages. Primed by a sample-barcoded 5' primer and a J-beta primer mix, a second PCR proceeded for about 7 to 11 cycles. From the 5' RACE reads, TCRdb called clonotypes with MiXCR, one entry per CDR3 protein. The table includes more than 1,400,000 distinct CDR3 sequences, approximately 42% detected once. The specimen was blood. The receptor set was obtained from a young woman in good health.

As concerns this clonotype: A much larger clone is a single base away; this may be a read error. The V gene is TRBV7-3, the J gene TRBJ2-3, with 9 positions matching TRBD2. Trimming took 4 bases from V and 1 from J; bases not matched to a gene: 3. The length of the CDR3 is 15 residues. Looked up from germline, CDR1 is SGHTA and CDR2 is FQGTGA. CDR3 in amino acids: CASSWVAGGTDTQYF. The CDR3 DNA is TGTGCCAGCAGCTGGGTAGCGGGGGGCACAGATACGCAGTATTTT.

The chain combines TRBV20-1 with TRBJ2-1; 11 bases agree with TRBD1. The CDR3 extends over 16 amino acids. The trim removed 0 bases at V and 6 bases at J, leaving 7 bases unmatched. The germline gives CDR1 DFQATT, CDR2 SNEGSKA (reference sequence). The CDR3 nucleotides are TGCAGTGCTAGAGATGGGGGGACAGGGGGAGGCAATGAGCAGTTCTTC. Translation gives CSARDGGTGGGNEQFF.

J is TRBJ2-5 and V is TRBV11-1, with a possible D match to TRBD2 (5 bases). The CDR3 covers 14 residues. The V and J ends lost 0 bases and 4 bases respectively, with 9 bases between them. The germline V gene encodes CDR1 SGHAT and CDR2 FQDESV (reference sequence). The CDR3 DNA reads as TGTGCCAGCAGCTTAGCGAGGGCGGGAGAGACCCAGTACTTC. It yields the protein CASSLARAGETQYF.

The chain links TRBV20-1 to TRBJ1-4, with 10 bases that match TRBD1. CDR1 DFQATT and CDR2 SNEGSKA come from the germline V gene (reference sequence). The CDR3 loop spans 14 amino acids. V shed 2 bases and J 8 bases; nucleotides not matched to a gene: 5. The CDR3 nucleotides are TGCAGTGCTAGACCCGGGACAGGGGACGAAAAACTGTTTTTT. This translates into CSARPGTGDEKLFF.

V and J are TRBV5-4 and TRBJ2-7, with TRBD2 as a possible D gene (6 bases). V was shortened by 4 bases and J by 4 bases, with 12 bases between the two germline ends. The CDR3 consists of 13 residues. Germline lookup yields CDR1 SGHNT and CDR2 YYREEE (reference sequence). In DNA form, the CDR3 reads TGTGCCAGCAGCGCCCGGGGGTTTTACGAGCAGTACTTC. Residues: CASSARGFYEQYF. Looking up the rest from reference TRBV5-4 and TRBJ2-7 gives the full variable domain: ETGVTQSPTHLIKTRGQQVTLRCSSQSGHNTVSWYQQALGQGPQFIFQYYREEENGRGNFPPRFSGLQFPNYSSELNVNALELDDSALYLCASSARGFYEQYFGPGTRLTVT.

In its sample, this clonotype was seen a few times. The chain links TRBV10-3 to TRBJ1-2; D perhaps matches TRBD1 (6 bases). The CDR3 consists of 14 residues. CDR1 is ENHRY and CDR2 is SYGVKD in the germline V gene. V dropped 2 bases and J dropped 11 bases, with 18 bases sitting between them. CDR3 region: CAISEDRDTGGYTF. For the CDR3, the DNA is TGTGCCATCAGTGAGGACCGGGACACCGGTGGGTACACCTTC.

This rearrangement joins TRBV18 to TRBJ1-2; 10 bases fit TRBD1. The length of the CDR3 is 13 residues. Germline V gene lookup returns CDR1 KGHSH and CDR2 LQKENI. V dropped 4 bases and J dropped 10; count of bases not matched to a gene: 6. The CDR3 protein is CASSRDRGPDYTF. The CDR3 nucleotides are TGTGCCAGCTCACGGGACAGGGGACCCGACTACACCTTC.

V gene TRBV5-1 combines with J gene TRBJ2-7, with 9 positions matching TRBD2. This CDR3 region has 19 residues. Trimming at V came to 2 bases and at J to 4 bases, leaving 19 bases not matched to a gene. CDR1 is SGHRS and CDR2 is YFSETQ in the germline V gene. CDR3 residues: CASSFSPPPSSGSVYEQYF. In nucleotides, the CDR3 is TGCGCCAGCAGCTTTAGTCCCCCCCCAAGTAGCGGGAGTGTATACGAGCAGTACTTC.

This clonotype was recorded only once. A much larger clone is a single base away; this may be a read error. This rearrangement joins TRBV12-3 or TRBV12-4 to TRBJ2-1, with TRBD2 identical over 10 bases. This CDR3 is 16 amino acids long. The CDR3 coding sequence is TGTGCCAGCAGTTTAGGGTCTAGCGGGAGAAGGAATGGGCAGTTCTTC. It is translated as CASSLGSSGRRNGQFF.

The J gene is TRBJ2-3, the V gene TRBV5-1; 11 bases line up with TRBD2. This CDR3 region has 19 residues. Trimming at V came to 1 base and at J to 3 bases, leaving 13 bases not matched to a gene. The germline gives CDR1 SGHRS, CDR2 YFSETQ. The CDR3 loop reads CASSLSLAGGKTGTDTQYF. DNA for the CDR3: TGCGCCAGCAGCTTGAGCCTAGCGGGGGGCAAGACCGGAACAGATACGCAGTATTTT.

This clonotype was found a few times. This chain joins TRBV5-1 and TRBJ2-7; 7 bases are shared with TRBD2. V lost 3 bases to trimming and J lost 0 bases; unmatched junction nucleotides: 12. Germline values: CDR1 SGHRS, CDR2 YFSETQ. The CDR3 is 17 amino acids. CDR3 region: CASSYGRTRDYSYEQYF. The DNA of the CDR3 is TGCGCCAGCAGCTACGGAAGAACCCGGGACTACTCCTACGAGCAGTACTTC.

This rearrangement joins TRBV6-5 to TRBJ1-1; D perhaps matches TRBD1 (6 bases). V was trimmed by 2 bases and J by 1 base, leaving 11 bases between them. Germline V gives CDR1 MNHEY, CDR2 SVGAGI. The CDR3 sequence is 15 residues long. DNA of the CDR3: TGTGCCAGCAGTTACCTGGGACATAGGAACACTGAAGCTTTCTTT. This codes for CASSYLGHRNTEAFF.

Worth noting for this clonotype: An end of the junction does not agree with germline; a read error may underlie this. The chain recombines TRBV7-9 with TRBJ1-4, with D perhaps matching TRBD1 (6 bases). This CDR3 is 18 amino acids long. Germline V gene sequence: CDR1 SEHNR, CDR2 FQNEAQ (reference sequence). The CDR3 loop is CAISYMTGYLDENEKLFF. The CDR3 coding sequence is TGTGCCATCAGCTACATGACAGGATATCTCGATGAGAATGAAAAACTGTTTTTT.

The chain links TRBV6-5 to TRBJ2-5, with D possibly TRBD2 on 6 matching bases. Trimming took off 3 bases at V and 2 bases at J, with 13 bases between the two ends. In germline, CDR1 is MNHEY, CDR2 SVGAGI. The CDR3 consists of 15 residues. DNA for the CDR3: TGTGCCAGCAGTTATTCGATAGCGGCACAAGAGACCCAGTACTTC. It encodes CASSYSIAAQETQYF.

This clonotype was counted between two and nine times. The CDR3 sequence is CASSQAPSDEQFF. The CDR3 region has the DNA TGTGCCAGCTCACAGGCCCCATCGGATGAGCAGTTCTTC. The rearrangement uses TRBV18 and TRBJ2-1; D is ambiguous. CDR1 is KGHSH, CDR2 LQKENI, per germline. The CDR3 is 13 amino acids. Trimming left V 4 bases short and J 8 bases short, with 12 bases between.

Comments on this clonotype: A junction boundary mismatches the germline segment, possibly from a read error. This chain links TRBV10-3 with TRBJ2-4; 8 bases are shared with TRBD2. The tail of the sequence fits TRBJ2-7 better, so the J call may be wrong. The germline V gene encodes CDR1 ENHRY and CDR2 SYGVKD. This CDR3 has 15 amino acids. For the CDR3, the DNA is TGTGCCATCAGTGACTCGACTAGCGCCTCCCACGAGCAGTACTTC. It is translated as CAISDSTSASHEQYF.

Comments on this clonotype: An end of the junction differs from the germline gene, which may be a read error. V usage is TRBV10-3 and J usage is TRBJ2-1; 8 nucleotides align to TRBD2. Germline-derived CDR1 and CDR2 are ENHRY and SYGVKD. The CDR3 is 13 amino acids. CDR3 in DNA: TGTACCATCAGTGAGCACCGGGAGGGTGAGCAGTTCTTC. Protein sequence: CTISEHREGEQFF.

J is TRBJ1-1 and V is TRBV5-1; weak D call: TRBD1 (5 bases). V lost 7 bases, J lost 5 bases, and 12 bases lay in between. The CDR3 totals 12 residues. Germline CDR1 SGHRS, CDR2 YFSETQ. The CDR3 is CASQREGTEAFF. CDR3 nucleotide sequence: TGCGCCAGCCAAAGGGAGGGGACTGAAGCTTTCTTT.

A few counts support this clonotype. The CDR3 DNA is TGTGCCAGCAGCCAAGAGTGGAGCGACCAAGAGACCCAGTACTTC. Residues: CASSQEWSDQETQYF. V is TRBV4-2 and J is TRBJ2-5; D unclear. The germline gives CDR1 LGHNA, CDR2 YNFKEQ. CDR3 length equals 15 residues. The V and J ends lost 0 bases and 0 bases respectively, with 8 bases between them.

This clonotype came up many times. The chain combines TRBV7-2 with TRBJ2-5; D is uncertain. Germline-derived CDR1 and CDR2 are SGHTA and FQGNSA. The CDR3 runs to 12 residues. The V end lost 1 base, the J end lost 3 bases, and 3 bases lay between the germline ends. The DNA of the CDR3 is TGTGCCAGCAGCTTAGTGGAAGAGACCCAGTACTTC. It specifies CASSLVEETQYF.